This T cell receptor beta chain was obtained from a study of T cells in Graves' hyperthyroidism and ophthalmopathy. Researchers took RNA transcripts and amplified the TCR beta CDR3 regions from them. In the first-round RT-PCR of the TCR CDR3, the HTBI primer set was used. TCRdb re-analysed the multiplex PCR reads in MiXCR, keeping a single row per CDR3 protein. The sample holds some 380,000 distinct CDR3 sequences, roughly 14% seen once. This clonotype appeared a few times. Per germline, CDR1 ENHRY and CDR2 SYGVKD. The J segment lost 2 bases and the V segment lost 6 bases, leaving 3 bases of the junction unmatched. The CDR3 has 13 residues. Criteria for exclusion of patients were uncontrolled infection, other autoimmune disease, pregnancy or lactation.

Sequencing input: blood. This receptor was obtained from a man aged 30 to 39 with Graves' hyperthyroidism that later progressed to Graves' ophthalmopathy. This rearrangement joins TRBV10-3 to TRBJ2-7; 8 bases are a match to TRBD1. The CDR3 DNA is TGTGCCATCAGGGGGGGACAGGCCTACGAGCAGTACTTC. It encodes CAIRGGQAYEQYF.